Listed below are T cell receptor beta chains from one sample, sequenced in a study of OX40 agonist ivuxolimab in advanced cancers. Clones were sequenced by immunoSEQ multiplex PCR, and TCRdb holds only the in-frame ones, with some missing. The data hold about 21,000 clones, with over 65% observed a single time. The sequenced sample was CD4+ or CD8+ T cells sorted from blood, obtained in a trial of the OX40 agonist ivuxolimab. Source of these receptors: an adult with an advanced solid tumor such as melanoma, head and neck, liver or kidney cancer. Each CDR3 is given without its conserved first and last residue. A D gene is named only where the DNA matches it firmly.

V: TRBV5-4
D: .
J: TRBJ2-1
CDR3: ASSHNNEQF

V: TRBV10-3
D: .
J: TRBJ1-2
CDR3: AISLPLNGDTGYT

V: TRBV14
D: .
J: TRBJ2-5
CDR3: ASSQEGLAGTQY

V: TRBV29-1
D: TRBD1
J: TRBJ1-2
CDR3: SANDRGGYT

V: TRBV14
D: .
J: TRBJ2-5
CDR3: ASSQAVLALQETQY

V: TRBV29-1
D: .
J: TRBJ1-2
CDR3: SVEVHGDYGYT

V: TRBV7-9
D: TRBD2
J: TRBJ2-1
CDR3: ASSLAGVAGPPYNEQF

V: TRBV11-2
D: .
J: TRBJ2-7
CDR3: ASSPLRYEQY

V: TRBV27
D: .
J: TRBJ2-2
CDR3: ASSFLDTTGELF

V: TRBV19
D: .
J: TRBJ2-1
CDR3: ASSTLEGDEQF

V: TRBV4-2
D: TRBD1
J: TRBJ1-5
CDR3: ASSQLTGEGQPQH

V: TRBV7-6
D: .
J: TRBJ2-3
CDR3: ASSLFADTQY

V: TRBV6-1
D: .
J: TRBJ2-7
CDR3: ASSPDIYEQY

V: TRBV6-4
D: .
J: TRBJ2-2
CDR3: ASSGSNTGELF

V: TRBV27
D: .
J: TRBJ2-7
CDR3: ASSLSADPEQY

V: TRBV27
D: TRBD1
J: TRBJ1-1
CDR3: ASSLSPIVGQINTEAF

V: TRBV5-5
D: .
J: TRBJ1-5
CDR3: ASSGARGNQPQH

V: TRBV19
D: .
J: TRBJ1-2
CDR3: ASTDSDSYGYT

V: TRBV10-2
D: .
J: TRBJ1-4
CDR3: ASSESRWGNEIELF

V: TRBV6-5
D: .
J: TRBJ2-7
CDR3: ASSSLRGSPYEQY

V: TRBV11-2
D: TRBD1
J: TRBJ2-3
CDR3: ASSSTGQSPDTQY

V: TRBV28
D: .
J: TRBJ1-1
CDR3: ASSWGGRDTEAF

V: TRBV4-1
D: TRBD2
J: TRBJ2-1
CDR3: ASSQVASGGAVDNEQF

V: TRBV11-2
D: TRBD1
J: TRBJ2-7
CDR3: ASSLGGTGEGFPYEQY

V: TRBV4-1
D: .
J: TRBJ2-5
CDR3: ASRRGTEETQY

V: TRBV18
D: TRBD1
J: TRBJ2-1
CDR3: ASSPRDRGYNEQF

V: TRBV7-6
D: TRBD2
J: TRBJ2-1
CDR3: ASSRRLAGGLYNEQF

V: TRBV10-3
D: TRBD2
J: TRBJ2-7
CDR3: AISDESAGGPYEQY

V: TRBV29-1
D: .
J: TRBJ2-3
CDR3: SVEGIGGADTQY

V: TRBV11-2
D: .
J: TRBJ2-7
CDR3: ASSPPTAHEQY

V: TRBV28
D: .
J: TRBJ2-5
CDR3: ASSFVGQWETQY

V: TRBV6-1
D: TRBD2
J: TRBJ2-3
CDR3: ASSEFGEGPDTQY

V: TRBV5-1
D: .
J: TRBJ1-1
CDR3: ASSLVAPQTNTEAF

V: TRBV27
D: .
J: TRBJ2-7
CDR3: ASSSRRVSSYEQY

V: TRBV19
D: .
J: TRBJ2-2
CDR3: ASSILSMNTGELF

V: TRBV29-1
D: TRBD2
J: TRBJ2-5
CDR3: SVVRRGGRETQY

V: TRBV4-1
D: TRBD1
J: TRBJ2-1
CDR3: ASRRQGDNEQF

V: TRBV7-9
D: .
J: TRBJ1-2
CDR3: ASSRETVYGYT

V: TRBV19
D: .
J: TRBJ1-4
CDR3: ASSMGDEKLF

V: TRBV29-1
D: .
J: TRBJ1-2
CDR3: SVEDQTAQDGYT

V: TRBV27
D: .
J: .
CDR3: ASSWEGASYEQY

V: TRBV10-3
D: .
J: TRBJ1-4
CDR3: AISDFGQGGTANEKLF

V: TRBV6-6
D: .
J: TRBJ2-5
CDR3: ASSSAPGTPGETQY

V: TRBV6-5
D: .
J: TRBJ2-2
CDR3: ASSYSNPANTGELF

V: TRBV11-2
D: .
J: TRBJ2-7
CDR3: ASSEFYEQY

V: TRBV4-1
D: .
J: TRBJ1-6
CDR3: ASSPVGVRGELSSPLH

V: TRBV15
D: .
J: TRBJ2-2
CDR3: ATSRSPGEGGELF

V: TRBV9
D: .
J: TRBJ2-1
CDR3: ASSVGLWDEQF

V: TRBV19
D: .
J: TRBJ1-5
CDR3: ASSMGGTNQPQH